A single sample gave rise to the 13 T cell receptor beta chains below, sequenced in a study of blood T cell repertoires in COVID-19. Assay used: immunoSEQ multiplex PCR; TCRdb lists only in-frame clones, some missing. The sample consists of fewer than 30,000 clones, 92% of them appearing once. The specimen sequenced was peripheral blood. Receptors originate from a human donor in a cohort sampled during active COVID-19.

The chain joins TRBV15 to TRBJ2-3; TRBD2 aligns across 9 bases. V lost 5 bases, J lost 9 bases, and 21 bases stayed unmatched. Germline lookup yields CDR1 LNHNV and CDR2 YYDKDF (reference sequence). The CDR3 has 18 amino acids. CDR3 region: CATSDKVGGGVARGTQYF. The CDR3 DNA follows: TGTGCCACCAGCGATAAGGTCGGCGGGGGGGTCGCACGGGGCACGCAGTATTTT. Full variable domain (rest looked up from reference TRBV15 and TRBJ2-3): DAMVIQNPRYQVTQFGKPVTLSCSQTLNHNVMYWYQQKSSQAPKLLFHYYDKDFNNEADTPDNFQSRRPNTSFCFLDIRSPGLGDTAMYLCATSDKVGGGVARGTQYFGPGTRLTVL.

V and J are TRBV6-5 and TRBJ1-5; D is perhaps TRBD1 (5 bases). Germline-derived CDR1 and CDR2 are MNHEY and SVGAGI. This CDR3 is built from 14 residues. V was trimmed by 6 bases and J by 9 bases, leaving 18 bases between them. The CDR3 loop reads CASSLGGGFRPQHF. In nucleotides, the CDR3 is TGTGCCAGCAGCCTCGGGGGGGGTTTTCGGCCCCAGCATTTT.

The chain couples TRBV5-1 to TRBJ2-5; D may be TRBD1 (6 bases). V gave up 0 bases and J gave up 2 bases, with 8 bases separating them. CDR3 length: 14 amino acids. Germline-derived CDR1 and CDR2 are SGHRS and YFSETQ. The CDR3 nucleotides read TGCGCCAGCAGCTTGGGGGACAAACAAGAGACCCAGTACTTC. Translating it yields CASSLGDKQETQYF.

Notes on this clone: One end of the junction fails to match germline, which may point to a read error. This sample also contains other DNA sequences that code for the same CDR3. The rearrangement joins TRBV9 to TRBJ1-5, with D possibly being TRBD1 (5 bases). The CDR3 runs to 15 residues. Germline V lookup: CDR1 SGDLS, CDR2 YYNGEE. The CDR3 DNA reads TGTGCCAGCAGCGTAGGTTCAGGGATAAATCAGCCTCAGCATTTT. Translated: CASSVGSGINQPQHF. Together with reference TRBV9 and TRBJ1-5, the CDR3 gives the full variable domain: DSGVTQTPKHLITATGQRVTLRCSPRSGDLSVYWYQQSLDQGLQFLIQYYNGEERAKGNILERFSAQQFPDLHSELNLSSLELGDSALYFCASSVGSGINQPQHFGDGTRLSIL.

The chain uses TRBV27 and TRBJ1-1; a possible D gene is TRBD1 (6 bases). The CDR3 consists of 16 residues. The V end was cut by 6 bases, the J end by 3 bases, with 20 bases between. In germline, CDR1 is MNHEY, CDR2 SMNVEV (reference sequence). The CDR3 sequence: CASRRQADMRDTEAFF. The CDR3 DNA follows: TGTGCCAGCAGAAGACAGGCTGATATGAGGGACACTGAAGCTTTCTTT.

This chain links TRBV2 with TRBJ2-3, with 10 nucleotides matching TRBD2. The CDR3 spans 14 residues. Germline CDR1 and CDR2: SNHLY and FYNNEI. V was clipped by 2 bases and J by 4 bases; unmatched bases: 0. CDR3 DNA: TGTGCCAGCAGTGAAAGCGGGGGGGCAGATACGCAGTATTTT. Translated, it gives CASSESGGADTQYF.

The J gene is TRBJ2-7, the V gene TRBV21-1; the table assigns TRBD2, which was not confirmed against the DNA. TRBV21-1 is given as a pseudogene. CDR3 length equals 22 residues. This chain's CDR3 is CASSKGVLSSGGPKTPPDEQYV. The CDR3 bases are TGTGCCAGCAGCAAAGGAGTTCTTTCGAGCGGGGGGCCGAAGACCCCTCCGGACGAGCAGTACGTC.

This rearrangement joins TRBV5-1 to TRBJ2-3, with D possibly TRBD2 on 5 matching bases. Trimming removed 0 bases at V and 5 bases at J, with 10 bases between. The germline V gene has CDR1 SGHRS and CDR2 YFSETQ. The CDR3 is made up of 14 amino acids. Written as DNA, the CDR3 is TGCGCCAGCAGCTTGGTCGGGGTAGGAGATACGCAGTATTTT. Its translation: CASSLVGVGDTQYF.

This chain links TRBV28 with TRBJ2-5; D not resolved. V lost 3 bases, J lost 5 bases, and 7 bases lay in between. The CDR3 consists of 12 residues. Germline V gives CDR1 MDHEN, CDR2 SYDVKM. CDR3 protein: CASSFKRETQYF. The DNA of the CDR3 is TGTGCCAGCAGTTTTAAGCGTGAGACCCAGTACTTC.

The CDR3 coding sequence is TGTGCCAGCAGCTCGCAGGGGAGTGGCTACACCTTC. It encodes CASSSQGSGYTF. The chain recombines TRBV12-3 or TRBV12-4 with TRBJ1-2; D may be TRBD1 (6 bases). The CDR3 runs 12 residues. V lost 6 bases and J lost 7, with 12 bases in between.

This clone is a singleton in its sample. V and J are TRBV2 and TRBJ2-7; a possible D gene is TRBD1 (5 bases). Germline assignment: CDR1 SNHLY and CDR2 FYNNEI. The V end lost 5 bases, the J end lost 3 bases, and 8 bases lay between the germline ends. This CDR3 spans 12 amino acids. In nucleotides, the CDR3 is TGTGCCAGCAGTCTGGACAACTACGAGCAGTACGTC. This sequence encodes CASSLDNYEQYV.

This clone turned up a few times. The V and J genes are TRBV2 and TRBJ2-3; TRBD2 is a possible D gene (7 bases). The length of the CDR3 is 13 residues. CDR1 is SNHLY, CDR2 FYNNEI, per germline. V was clipped by 5 bases and J by 9 bases, with 15 bases between them. CDR3 protein: CASSPEGGATQYF. In DNA form, the CDR3 reads TGTGCCAGCAGTCCAGAGGGGGGGGCGACGCAGTATTTT.

This clone appeared a single time. The chain employs TRBV7-9 and TRBJ2-3; TRBD2 matches 12 bases. Germline V gene data show CDR1 as SEHNR and CDR2 as FQNEAQ (reference sequence). Germline trimming cut 8 bases from V and 6 bases from J; bases unmatched to any gene: 9. The CDR3 has 15 residues. The CDR3 nucleotides read TGTGCCAGCGTATCGCTAGCGGGGGGGCCGGATACGCAGTATTTT. Protein: CASVSLAGGPDTQYF. Supplemented by reference TRBV7-9 and TRBJ2-3, the full variable domain reads DTGVSQNPRHKITKRGQNVTFRCDPISEHNRLYWYRQTLGQGPEFLTYFQNEAQLEKSRLLSDRFSAERPKGSFSTLEIQRTEQGDSAMYLCASVSLAGGPDTQYFGPGTRLTVL.